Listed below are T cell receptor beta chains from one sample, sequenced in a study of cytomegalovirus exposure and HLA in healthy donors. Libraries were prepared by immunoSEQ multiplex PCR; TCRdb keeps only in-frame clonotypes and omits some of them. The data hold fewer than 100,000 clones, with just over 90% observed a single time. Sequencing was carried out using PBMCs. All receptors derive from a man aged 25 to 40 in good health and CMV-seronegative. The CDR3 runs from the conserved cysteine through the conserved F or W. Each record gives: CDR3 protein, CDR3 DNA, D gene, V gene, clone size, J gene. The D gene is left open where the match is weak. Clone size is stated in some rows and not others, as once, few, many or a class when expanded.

CASSGRLAGGRSSYNEQFF | TGTGCCAGCAGCGGGCGACTAGCGGGAGGACGGAGCTCCTACAATGAGCAGTTCTTC | TRBD2 | TRBV9 | NA | TRBJ2-1
CASSGGGVQTQYF | TGTGCCAGCAGCGGCGGGGGCGTGCAGACCCAGTACTTC | NA | TRBV7-9 | NA | TRBJ2-5
CASSATGESHEKLFF | TGCGCCAGCAGCGCTACAGGGGAGTCCCATGAAAAACTGTTTTTT | TRBD1 | TRBV5-1 | NA | TRBJ1-4
CASSLGGGSSYEQYF | TGTGCCAGCAGCTTGGGCGGGGGCAGCTCCTACGAGCAGTACTTC | NA | TRBV5-6 | NA | TRBJ2-7
CASSSGTGPNEQYF | TGTGCCAGCAGCTCCGGGACAGGGCCCAACGAGCAGTACTTC | TRBD1 | TRBV14 | NA | TRBJ2-7
CASARGGRLAGRSDEQFF | TGTGCCAGCGCTAGGGGGGGGCGACTAGCGGGAAGAAGTGATGAGCAGTTCTTC | TRBD2 | TRBV27 | NA | TRBJ2-1
CASSGISGHYNEQFF | TGTGCCAGCAGTGGAATCAGCGGCCATTACAATGAGCAGTTCTTC | NA | TRBV27 | once | TRBJ2-1
CASSAILAGETQYF | TGTGCCAGCAGTGCTATACTAGCGGGAGAGACCCAGTACTTC | TRBD2 | TRBV28 | NA | TRBJ2-5
CASSPGAGGRYEQYF | TGCGCCAGCAGTCCTGGGGCGGGGGGCCGCTACGAGCAGTACTTC | TRBD2 | TRBV5-1 | NA | TRBJ2-7
CASSLFAPQGSEQFF | TGTGCCAGCAGTTTATTTGCCCCACAGGGGAGTGAGCAGTTCTTC | TRBD1 | TRBV28 | NA | TRBJ2-1
CASSPLAGYNEQFF | TGCGCCAGCAGTCCACTAGCGGGCTACAATGAGCAGTTCTTC | TRBD2 | TRBV5-1 | NA | TRBJ2-1
CASSQAPDQPQHF | TGTGCCAGCTCACAAGCACCCGATCAGCCCCAGCATTTT | NA | TRBV18 | NA | TRBJ1-5
CASSIIRAGGRQETQYF | TGTGCCAGTAGTATAATCCGAGCGGGGGGCCGACAAGAGACCCAGTACTTC | TRBD2 | TRBV19 | NA | TRBJ2-5
CASSQGGGAGGYTF | TGCGCCAGCAGCCAAGGAGGGGGTGCGGGTGGCTACACCTTC | NA | TRBV4-1 | NA | TRBJ1-2